The 28 T cell receptor beta chains reported below all come from one sample, sequenced in a study of T cell responses to AZD1222 COVID-19 vaccine. Assay used: immunoSEQ multiplex PCR; TCRdb lists only in-frame clones, some missing. Of 78,000 or so clones in the sample, approximately 88% were seen once. This specimen was peripheral blood, taken on day 0 of AZD1222 vaccination. The origin of the receptors is an adult in good health.

The chain has TRBV12-3 or TRBV12-4 and TRBJ2-1; the match to TRBD1 covers 8 bases. V was pared by 5 bases and J by 10 bases, with 7 bases of the junction left unmatched. The CDR3 consists of 13 residues. The CDR3 here is CASSRSGGAEQFF. The DNA of the CDR3 is TGTGCCAGCAGTAGATCAGGGGGCGCAGAGCAGTTCTTC.

V and J are TRBV29-1 and TRBJ1-1, with 7 nucleotides matching TRBD1. There are 13 residues in the CDR3. The germline CDR1 and CDR2 sequences are SQVTM and ANQGSEA. V was clipped by 7 bases and J by 4 bases; unmatched bases: 9. CDR3 DNA: TGCAGCGCCTCGCAGGGGGTGGGCACTGAAGCTTTCTTT. Protein sequence: CSASQGVGTEAFF.

This chain joins TRBV5-1 and TRBJ1-4, with D maybe TRBD1 (5 bases). CDR3 length equals 12 residues. CDR1 is SGHRS and CDR2 is YFSETQ in the germline V gene. Trimming pared 6 bases from V and 7 bases from J, leaving 10 bases between. The CDR3 protein is CASTGSGEKLFF. DNA for the CDR3: TGCGCCAGCACAGGGTCCGGTGAAAAACTGTTTTTT.

The genes are TRBV28 and TRBJ1-2; D is unresolved. This CDR3 region has 14 residues. V shed 6 bases and J shed 7 bases, with 18 bases lying between them. The germline gives CDR1 MDHEN, CDR2 SYDVKM. The CDR3 spells CASRILLEASGYTF. CDR3 in DNA: TGTGCCAGCAGGATATTGCTCGAGGCCTCTGGCTACACCTTC.

The chain links TRBV14 to TRBJ2-5; TRBD2 agrees at 11 bases. The V gene's germline CDR1 is SGHDN and CDR2 FVKESK. This CDR3 region has 18 residues. V lost 3 bases, J lost 5 bases, and 14 bases stayed unmatched. The CDR3 nucleotides read TGTGCCAGCAGCCAGTCGCTGAGACTAGCGGGAATAAGGGAGACCCAGTACTTC. Translated: CASSQSLRLAGIRETQYF. Full variable domain (rest looked up from reference TRBV14 and TRBJ2-5): EAGVTQFPSHSVIEKGQTVTLRCDPISGHDNLYWYRRVMGKEIKFLLHFVKESKQDESGMPNNRFLAERTGGTYSTLKVQPAELEDSGVYFCASSQSLRLAGIRETQYFGPGTRLLVL.

The genes are TRBV13 and TRBJ2-7; 9 bases match TRBD1. The CDR3 has 15 amino acids. Losses at the gene ends were 2 bases for V and 3 bases for J; bases not matched to a gene: 5. Germline-derived CDR1 and CDR2 are PRHDT and FYEKMQ (reference sequence). CDR3 in DNA: TGTGCCAGCAGCTTATCAGGGACAGGGAGCTACGAGCAGTACTTC. Translated, it gives CASSLSGTGSYEQYF.

This chain joins TRBV7-2 and TRBJ2-1; D is possibly TRBD1 (5 bases). The V end was cut by 1 base, the J end by 8 bases, with 15 bases between. Germline values: CDR1 SGHTA, CDR2 FQGNSA. CDR3 length: 15 residues. The CDR3: CASSLEAGLRDEQFF. The CDR3 bases are TGTGCCAGCAGCTTAGAGGCAGGGTTACGCGATGAGCAGTTCTTC.

The rearrangement links TRBV6-5 to TRBJ2-7, with a possible D match to TRBD2 (6 bases). This CDR3 contains 14 residues. Germline lookup yields CDR1 MNHEY and CDR2 SVGAGI. V was cut by 2 bases and J by 0 bases, with 8 bases left in between. The CDR3 here is CASSYGTDSYEQYF. Written as DNA, the CDR3 is TGTGCCAGCAGTTACGGGACTGACTCCTACGAGCAGTACTTC.

This clone occurred a few times. This chain links TRBV9 with TRBJ2-2, with unresolved D. Germline CDR1 and CDR2: SGDLS and YYNGEE. Trimming cost V 4 bases and J 4 bases, with 11 bases left between them. The CDR3 is made up of 14 amino acids. The CDR3 DNA reads TGTGCCAGCAGCTCAACATTCGGCACCGGGGAGCTGTTTTTT. It encodes CASSSTFGTGELFF.

The CDR3 nucleotides read TGTGCCAGCAGCTTGGTGACTAGCGGGAGAGGCGAGCAGTACTTC. Amino acid sequence: CASSLVTSGRGEQYF. The chain has TRBV7-2 and TRBJ2-7; 12 nucleotides match TRBD2. After removal of 3 bases from V and 6 bases from J, the junction contained 6 bases not matched to a gene. The germline V gene has CDR1 SGHTA and CDR2 FQGNSA. The CDR3 is 15 amino acids.

The chain couples TRBV5-1 to TRBJ2-7; possibly TRBD1 or TRBD2 for D (6 bases each). Germline V gives CDR1 SGHRS, CDR2 YFSETQ. The CDR3 covers 17 residues. V was shortened by 0 bases and J by 2 bases, with 18 bases between the two germline ends. The CDR3 protein is CASSLVHGGRKTYEQYF. The CDR3 DNA reads TGCGCCAGCAGCTTGGTCCATGGGGGGCGTAAGACCTACGAGCAGTACTTC.

The chain combines TRBV25-1 with TRBJ2-7, with a tentative D call TRBD1 (5 bases). The CDR3 is 12 amino acids. Germline CDR1 MGHDK, CDR2 SYGVNS. V was shortened by 4 bases and J by 4 bases, with 8 bases between the two germline ends. For the CDR3, the DNA is TGTGCCAGCAGTGTCACAGGTTACGAGCAGTACTTC. It translates to CASSVTGYEQYF.

The V and J genes are TRBV7-8 and TRBJ1-6, with 8 bases aligning to TRBD1. Germline values: CDR1 SGHVS, CDR2 FQNEAQ. The CDR3 extends over 15 amino acids. Trimming cost V 5 bases and J 6 bases; bases outside gene matches: 6. CDR3 protein: CASSKQGEINSPLHF. CDR3 bases: TGTGCCAGCAGCAAACAGGGGGAGATTAATTCACCCCTCCACTTT.

The gene calls are TRBV28 and TRBJ2-7, with D possibly TRBD1 on 6 matching bases. Germline loops: CDR1 MDHEN, CDR2 SYDVKM. The CDR3 is made up of 15 amino acids. V was trimmed by 1 base and J by 3 bases, leaving 13 bases between them. This CDR3 is CASSLSPGANYEQYF. The CDR3 nucleotides are TGTGCCAGCAGTTTATCCCCAGGGGCGAACTACGAGCAGTACTTC.

The chain combines TRBV29-1 with TRBJ1-1; no definite D call. The V and J ends lost 7 bases and 4 bases respectively, with 13 bases between them. The germline V gene has CDR1 SQVTM and CDR2 ANQGSEA. This CDR3 is 12 amino acids long. The CDR3 protein is CSALSVVTEAFF. CDR3 nucleotide sequence: TGCAGCGCCCTCTCGGTCGTCACTGAAGCTTTCTTT.

The gene calls are TRBV10-3 and TRBJ2-7, with D possibly TRBD1 on 5 matching bases. Deletions cut 10 bases from V and 6 bases from J, with 19 bases between. The CDR3 is made up of 13 amino acids. Germline assignment: CDR1 ENHRY and CDR2 SYGVKD. Here the CDR3 DNA reads TGTGCCACCAAGACGCCGGACAAGGTCGAGCAGTACTTC. This codes for CATKTPDKVEQYF.

The chain couples TRBV3-1 (or the pseudogene TRBV3-2) to TRBJ2-1; no clear D. This CDR3 has 10 amino acids. Trimming stripped 5 bases from V and 5 bases from J, with 1 base between. The germline gives CDR1 LGHDT, CDR2 YNNKEL (reference sequence). The CDR3 DNA is TGTGCCAGCAGCGACAATGAGCAGTTCTTC. Translation: CASSDNEQFF.

The V and J genes are TRBV3-1 (or the pseudogene TRBV3-2) and TRBJ2-5, with 9 nucleotides matching TRBD2. The CDR3 length is 16 residues. Germline-derived CDR1 and CDR2 are LGHDT and YNNKEL (reference sequence). Germline trimming cut 0 bases from V and 5 bases from J; bases unmatched to any gene: 7. CDR3 amino acids: CASSQEPGLAIETQYF. The CDR3 region has the DNA TGTGCCAGCAGCCAAGAACCAGGACTAGCGATTGAGACCCAGTACTTC.

This sequence joins TRBV12-3 or TRBV12-4 and TRBJ2-1; D gene ambiguous. CDR3 length: 13 residues. The ends were cut back, 1 base at V and 3 bases at J, with 4 bases in the middle. CDR3 loop: CASSLGGYNEQFF. The CDR3 nucleotides read TGTGCCAGCAGTTTAGGCGGCTACAATGAGCAGTTCTTC.

CDR3 in amino acids: CASSEASLSPGELFF. The CDR3 nucleotides read TGTGCCAGCAGTGAAGCGTCTCTAAGTCCCGGGGAGCTGTTTTTT. The rearrangement joins TRBV6-1 to TRBJ2-2, with no clear D. Trimming removed 0 bases from V and 6 bases from J, with 11 bases in between. The CDR3 contains 15 residues. Per germline, CDR1 MNHNS and CDR2 SASEGT.

This chain uses TRBV5-1 with TRBJ2-7, with 11 nucleotides matching TRBD1. Germline trimming cut 4 bases from V and 2 bases from J; bases unmatched to any gene: 8. CDR3 length equals 16 residues. Germline V gene sequence: CDR1 SGHRS, CDR2 YFSETQ. In DNA, the CDR3 is TGCGCCAGCAGCGGGGGACAGGGGGGTCGGACCTACGAGCAGTACTTC. Translating gives CASSGGQGGRTYEQYF. Based on the CDR3 plus reference TRBV5-1 and TRBJ2-7, the full variable domain is KAGVTQTPRYLIKTRGQQVTLSCSPISGHRSVSWYQQTPGQGLQFLFEYFSETQRNKGNFPGRFSGRQFSNSRSEMNVSTLELGDSALYLCASSGGQGGRTYEQYFGPGTRLTVT.

V gene TRBV19 combines with J gene TRBJ1-2; possible D gene TRBD1, 6 bases. The CDR3 runs 15 residues. CDR1 LNHDA and CDR2 SQIVND come from the germline V gene (reference sequence). With 3 bases removed from V and 3 bases from J, the gap between germline ends came to 14 bases. The CDR3 DNA is TGTGCCAGTAGTATCTTGGACAGACTTCACTATGGCTACACCTTC. Protein: CASSILDRLHYGYTF.

V usage is TRBV16 and J usage is TRBJ2-1; D unclear. Trimming removed 2 bases at V and 6 bases at J, with 8 bases between. CDR3 length: 13 residues. The germline V gene has CDR1 KGHSY and CDR2 FQNENV. The CDR3 loop is CASSQPLSNEQFF. CDR3 coding DNA: TGTGCCAGCAGCCAACCGCTGAGCAATGAGCAGTTCTTC.

J is TRBJ1-2 and V is TRBV7-2; TRBD1 aligns across 8 bases. V dropped 1 base and J dropped 8; count of bases not matched to a gene: 9. CDR3 size: 15 residues. Germline CDR1 and CDR2: SGHTA and FQGNSA. The CDR3 nucleotides read TGTGCCAGCAGCTTAGTGGGGACAGGACATTTAGGCTACACCTTC. It yields the protein CASSLVGTGHLGYTF.

V usage is TRBV5-8 and J usage is TRBJ2-7, with no clear D. Germline values: CDR1 SGHTS, CDR2 YDEGEE. Trimming removed 4 bases from V and 6 bases from J, with 8 bases in between. The CDR3 is 11 residues long. The CDR3 nucleotides read TGTGCCAGCAGCCGTGTCACCGAGCAGTACTTC. This translates into CASSRVTEQYF.

The DNA for the CDR3 is TGTGCCAGCAATATTGGAGGACGGCAAGAGACCCAGTACTTC. Amino acid sequence: CASNIGGRQETQYF. J is TRBJ2-5 and V is TRBV27; maybe TRBD2 (5 bases). The V and J ends lost 7 bases and 2 bases respectively, with 14 bases between them. Germline-derived CDR1 and CDR2 are MNHEY and SMNVEV (reference sequence). CDR3 size: 14 residues.

This clone is a singleton in its sample. This chain joins TRBV27 and TRBJ2-5; D gene uncertain. Germline-derived CDR1 and CDR2 are MNHEY and SMNVEV (reference sequence). The CDR3 runs 16 residues. Trimming stripped 0 bases from V and 2 bases from J, with 13 bases between. In nucleotides, the CDR3 is TGTGCCAGCAGTTTATCAACTGGGCCGATTCAAGAGACCCAGTACTTC. Its translation is CASSLSTGPIQETQYF.

The chain joins TRBV27 to TRBJ1-1; 8 nucleotides agree with TRBD1. The CDR3 contains 14 residues. Losses at the gene ends were 5 bases for V and 1 base for J; bases not matched to a gene: 3. Looked up from germline, CDR1 is MNHEY and CDR2 is SMNVEV (reference sequence). CDR3 bases: TGTGCCAGCAGTGGACAGGGAGGGAACACTGAAGCTTTCTTT. Its protein product is CASSGQGGNTEAFF.